The T cell receptor (beta chain) under discussion was sequenced for a study of OX40 agonist ivuxolimab in advanced cancers. Background on the study: Therapy given before enrollment (anti-PD-1, anti-PD-L1 or anti-CTLA-4) was allowed, and over 35% had some.

This clone was recorded once. Antigen specificity is unknown. V was clipped by 4 bases and J by 2 bases; unmatched bases: 3. The CDR3 sequence is 15 residues long. Looked up from germline, CDR1 is MNHNS and CDR2 is SASEGT. Blood specimens came from baseline, cycle 4 day 1, and cycle 7 day 1. Sequenced by immunoSEQ multiplex PCR; TCRdb stores in-frame clones only, minus some. The data hold tens of thousands of clones, with around 93% observed a single time. General study findings and limits: More expanded clones were seen, on average, in CD8+ T cells than in CD4+. Some nonresponders likewise displayed low normalized T-cell clonal expansion.

The sample consisted of CD4+ or CD8+ T cells sorted from blood, taken in a trial of the OX40 agonist ivuxolimab. The chain has TRBV6-1 and TRBJ2-1; 9 positions match TRBD1. This TCR was recovered from an adult with an advanced solid tumor such as melanoma, head and neck, liver or kidney cancer. CDR3 in DNA: TGTGCCAGCAGTGGATGGGACAGGGCCTACAATGAGCAGTTCTTC. This encodes CASSGWDRAYNEQFF.